The next 15 T cell receptor beta chains were all read from a single sample in a study of blood T cell repertoires in COVID-19. Clones were read by immunoSEQ multiplex PCR, and TCRdb kept only the in-frame ones, dropping some. Among 180,000 or so clones listed, around 85% were seen once. Sequenced material: PBMCs or T cells enriched from blood (not recorded which). All receptors derive from a man between 35 and 55 years old who had recovered from COVID-19.

This clone was observed once. The rearrangement links TRBV19 to TRBJ1-4; D not resolved. The V gene lost 4 bases and the J gene lost 8 bases, with 8 bases spanning the gap. The germline V gene encodes CDR1 LNHDA and CDR2 SQIVND (reference sequence). The CDR3 is 12 residues long. The DNA of the CDR3 is TGTGCCAGTAGTAGCCCAGTCGAAAAACTGTTTTTT. Translating it yields CASSSPVEKLFF.

In DNA form, the CDR3 reads TGTGCCAGCAGAGACGACAGTACGAACACTGAAGCTTTCTTT. This gives the protein CASRDDSTNTEAFF. The V and J genes are TRBV6-6 and TRBJ1-1, with a weak D call TRBD1 (5 bases). Looked up from germline, CDR1 is MNHNY and CDR2 is SVGAGI (reference sequence). The V gene lost 6 bases and the J gene lost 1 base, with 12 bases spanning the gap. This CDR3 region has 14 residues.

This clone appeared a single time. The chain employs TRBV7-3 and TRBJ1-2, with D unresolved. Trimming shortened V by 5 bases and J by 12 bases, and 22 bases separated the two germline ends. The CDR3 sequence is 14 residues long. Germline V gives CDR1 SGHTA, CDR2 FQGTGA. The CDR3 nucleotides are TGTGCCAGCAGCCCAACCCTCCCCGGTATTGGGCACACCTTC. Protein: CASSPTLPGIGHTF. Complete variable domain (other parts from reference TRBV7-3 and TRBJ1-2): GAGVSQTPSNKVTEKGKYVELRCDPISGHTALYWYRQSLGQGPEFLIYFQGTGAADDSGLPNDRFFAVRPEGSVSTLKIQRTERGDSAVYLCASSPTLPGIGHTFGSGTRLTVV.

V and J are TRBV27 and TRBJ1-5; TRBD1 is a possible D gene (5 bases). CDR3 size: 17 residues. The germline CDR1 and CDR2 sequences are MNHEY and SMNVEV (reference sequence). V was cut by 3 bases and J by 0 bases, with 15 bases left in between. DNA for the CDR3: TGTGCCAGCAGTTTCGCTTCCCCAGGGTTTAGCAATCAGCCCCAGCATTTT. Protein: CASSFASPGFSNQPQHF.

This chain connects TRBV27 to TRBJ1-1; D is ambiguous. There are 13 residues in the CDR3. V lost 5 bases and J lost 7, with 14 bases in between. Germline V lookup: CDR1 MNHEY, CDR2 SMNVEV (reference sequence). Here the CDR3 DNA reads TGTGCCAGCAGTCTAGCCGGGGATCTTGAAGCTTTCTTT. Translating gives CASSLAGDLEAFF.

To note about this clone: Within the sample, other DNA sequences also encode this same CDR3. This chain links TRBV12-5 with TRBJ1-1; 8 nucleotides line up with TRBD1. The germline CDR1 and CDR2 sequences are LGHNT and FRNRAP. Germline trimming cut 5 bases from V and 5 bases from J; bases unmatched to any gene: 4. The CDR3 consists of 13 residues. The CDR3 sequence is CASGQGAGTEAFF. Written as DNA, the CDR3 is TGTGCTAGTGGTCAGGGGGCAGGTACTGAAGCTTTCTTT.

The chain recombines TRBV5-1 with TRBJ1-6; the match to TRBD1 covers 8 bases. J gave up 10 bases and V 2 bases, and 17 bases lay outside the gene matches. Germline CDR1 SGHRS, CDR2 YFSETQ. The length of the CDR3 is 18 residues. CDR3 sequence: CASSLSSVVGQGGSPLHF. The CDR3 bases are TGCGCCAGCAGCTTAAGTTCGGTCGTCGGACAGGGCGGATCACCCCTCCACTTT.

The gene calls are TRBV5-1 and TRBJ2-1; D not certain. Germline CDR1 reads SGHRS; CDR2 reads YFSETQ. V was trimmed by 7 bases and J by 4 bases, leaving 12 bases between them. The CDR3 length is 13 residues. The CDR3 DNA sequence: TGCGCCAGCTCTATCTCTACTTACAATGAGCAGTTCTTC. Protein: CASSISTYNEQFF.

The V call is TRBV6-5, the J call TRBJ2-1, with 11 nucleotides matching TRBD2. The J segment lost 14 bases and the V segment lost 5 bases, leaving 8 bases of the junction unmatched. In germline, CDR1 is MNHEY, CDR2 SVGAGI. CDR3 length: 13 residues. CDR3 in amino acids: CASSQMTSGDEFF. CDR3 bases: TGTGCCAGCAGTCAAATGACTAGCGGGGACGAGTTCTTC.

The chain carries TRBV18 and TRBJ2-7; no clear D. The V and J ends lost 1 base and 4 bases respectively, with 14 bases between them. The germline gives CDR1 KGHSH, CDR2 LQKENI. This CDR3 region has 15 residues. CDR3 amino acids: CASSPLRTVTYEQYF. The CDR3 DNA follows: TGTGCCAGCTCACCACTGCGAACAGTTACGTACGAGCAGTACTTC.

The rearrangement uses TRBV19 and TRBJ2-5, with TRBD1 identical over 9 bases. V gave up 5 bases and J gave up 4 bases; unmatched junction bases: 8. The CDR3 length is 15 residues. Germline-derived CDR1 and CDR2 are LNHDA and SQIVND (reference sequence). The CDR3 sequence is CASSAGTGIPETQYF. The CDR3 DNA follows: TGTGCCAGTAGTGCCGGGACAGGGATACCAGAGACCCAGTACTTC.

V is TRBV5-1 and J is TRBJ1-4, with TRBD1 matching 10 bases. The germline V gene has CDR1 SGHRS and CDR2 YFSETQ. The CDR3 covers 15 residues. The J segment lost 8 bases and the V segment lost 4 bases, leaving 8 bases of the junction unmatched. In DNA, the CDR3 is TGCGCCAGCAGCGCCGTGGGGACAGGGGTCGAAAAACTGTTTTTT. Protein: CASSAVGTGVEKLFF.

This sequence joins TRBV30 and TRBJ2-1; the D gene is possibly TRBD1 (6 bases). This CDR3 has 10 amino acids. Looked up from germline, CDR1 is GTSNPN and CDR2 is SVGIG (reference sequence). Trimming removed 8 bases from V and 15 bases from J, with 17 bases in between. DNA of the CDR3: TGTGCCGGGAACCCGGGACATCGGTTCTTC. Amino acids: CAGNPGHRFF.

The chain uses TRBV12-3 or TRBV12-4 and TRBJ2-2, with D perhaps TRBD2 (6 bases). Between the trimmed V and J ends, which lost 7 bases and 6 bases, there was a span of 12 bases. The CDR3 has 13 residues. In DNA, the CDR3 is TGTGCCAGCAAAAAGGAGGGCTCCGGGGAGCTGTTTTTT. Residues: CASKKEGSGELFF.

The chain joins TRBV18 to TRBJ2-5; 10 bases agree with TRBD2. The ends lost 4 bases at V and 1 base at J; junction bases unmatched: 0. The germline CDR1 and CDR2 sequences are KGHSH and LQKENI. The CDR3 totals 14 residues. In DNA, the CDR3 is TGTGCCAGCTCACTAGCGGGGGGCCAAGAGACCCAGTACTTC. Translated, it gives CASSLAGGQETQYF.